These 11 T cell receptor beta chains share one sample of origin, sequenced in a study of control samples from healthy donors and cancer patients. Assay: immunoSEQ multiplex PCR; the TCRdb copy retains only in-frame clones and omits some. The table records about 120,000 clones, 85% to 90% of them present only once. Sequencing was performed on PBMCs. The receptors here all came from a woman in her sixties with lung cancer.

The gene calls are TRBV25-1 and TRBJ2-7, with 10 positions matching TRBD2. This CDR3 region has 14 residues. J gave up 4 bases and V 5 bases, and 5 bases lay outside the gene matches. CDR1 is MGHDK and CDR2 is SYGVNS in the germline V gene. The DNA for the CDR3 is TGTGCCAGCAGTCCACGGACTAGCGGTTACGAGCAGTACTTC. This sequence encodes CASSPRTSGYEQYF.

This clone appeared a single time. CDR3 nucleotides: TGTGCCAGTAGTATGCCCGGGGGATTAGGGGATACGCAGTATTTT. It translates to CASSMPGGLGDTQYF. The chain employs TRBV19 and TRBJ2-3; a possible D gene is TRBD2 (6 bases). The germline V and J ends were trimmed by 3 bases and 6 bases, with 16 bases remaining between them. Looked up from germline, CDR1 is LNHDA and CDR2 is SQIVND (reference sequence). This CDR3 contains 15 residues.

Points on this clone: Other nucleotide sequences in the sample specify the same CDR3. The V and J genes are TRBV7-9 and TRBJ1-1; D uncertain. The CDR3 sequence is 12 residues long. Germline values: CDR1 SEHNR, CDR2 FQNEAQ (reference sequence). Deletions cut 3 bases from V and 3 bases from J, with 5 bases between. The CDR3 sequence: CASSLGYTEAFF. CDR3 DNA: TGTGCCAGCAGCTTGGGGTACACTGAAGCTTTCTTT. Looking up the rest from reference TRBV7-9 and TRBJ1-1 gives the full variable domain: DTGVSQNPRHKITKRGQNVTFRCDPISEHNRLYWYRQTLGQGPEFLTYFQNEAQLEKSRLLSDRFSAERPKGSFSTLEIQRTEQGDSAMYLCASSLGYTEAFFGQGTRLTVV.

This clone was detected once. The chain is built from TRBV9 and TRBJ2-7, with D perhaps assigned TRBD1 or TRBD2 (5 bases each). V gave up 0 bases and J gave up 6 bases, with 13 bases separating them. CDR1 is SGDLS, CDR2 YYNGEE, per germline. CDR3 length equals 14 residues. The DNA for the CDR3 is TGTGCCAGCAGCGTAGACCCAGGGAGTGGCGAGCAGTACTTC. Protein: CASSVDPGSGEQYF.

The chain recombines TRBV15 with TRBJ2-7; D perhaps matches TRBD2 (6 bases). The germline V gene has CDR1 LNHNV and CDR2 YYDKDF (reference sequence). This CDR3 comprises 16 residues. Trimming cost V 3 bases and J 5 bases, with 20 bases left between them. The chain's CDR3 is CATSRTEGRSFNEQYF. The CDR3 bases are TGTGCCACCAGCAGGACGGAGGGAAGAAGTTTCAACGAGCAGTACTTC.

The CDR3 nucleotides read TGTGCCAGCACCCAGACAGGGACTGAAGCTTTCTTT. Its protein product is CASTQTGTEAFF. J is TRBJ1-1 and V is TRBV6-1; 7 nucleotides agree with TRBD1. J was trimmed by 5 bases and V by 7 bases; bases with no gene match: 4. This CDR3 has 12 residues. Germline V gives CDR1 MNHNS, CDR2 SASEGT.

This clone appeared once. The V call is TRBV7-2, the J call TRBJ2-2, with 16 nucleotides matching TRBD2. The V segment lost 4 bases and the J segment 6 bases; nucleotides outside the gene matches: 2. Germline-derived CDR1 and CDR2 are SGHTA and FQGNSA. This CDR3 is built from 16 residues. Here the CDR3 DNA reads TGTGCCAGCAGCTCGGGACTAGCGGGGGGGGCCGGGGAGCTGTTTTTT. This gives the protein CASSSGLAGGAGELFF. Combining the CDR3 with reference TRBV7-2 and TRBJ2-2 gives the whole variable domain GAGVSQSPSNKVTEKGKDVELRCDPISGHTALYWYRQSLGQGLEFLIYFQGNSAPDKSGLPSDRFSAERTGGSVSTLTIQRTQQEDSAVYLCASSSGLAGGAGELFFGEGSRLTVL.

The genes are TRBV9 and TRBJ2-2; D gene uncertain. V was pared by 2 bases and J by 2 bases, with 1 base between. The CDR3 extends over 12 amino acids. In germline, CDR1 is SGDLS, CDR2 YYNGEE. The CDR3 sequence is CASSVNTGELFF. DNA for the CDR3: TGTGCCAGCAGCGTCAACACCGGGGAGCTGTTTTTT.

The chain couples TRBV27 to TRBJ2-5; 7 positions match TRBD1. Looked up from germline, CDR1 is MNHEY and CDR2 is SMNVEV (reference sequence). V lost 5 bases, J lost 5 bases, and 11 bases stayed unmatched. There are 15 residues in the CDR3. The CDR3 nucleotides read TGTGCCAGCAGTACACTAGGGGGCGAGTGGGAGACCCAGTACTTC. Translating gives CASSTLGGEWETQYF.

This clone has at least ten counts. This chain uses TRBV30 with TRBJ2-1, with 7 bases identical to TRBD2. The CDR3 sequence is 14 residues long. Germline trimming cut 0 bases from V and 9 bases from J; bases unmatched to any gene: 8. CDR1 and CDR2 (germline): GTSNPN, SVGIG (reference sequence). Here the CDR3 reads CAWSVDAGASEQFF. Written as DNA, the CDR3 is TGTGCCTGGAGTGTCGATGCGGGAGCGAGTGAGCAGTTCTTC.

This chain uses TRBV6-4 with TRBJ1-2, with a tentative D call TRBD1 (6 bases). This CDR3 contains 13 residues. V was shortened by 4 bases and J by 4 bases, with 10 bases between the two germline ends. The germline V gene encodes CDR1 MRHNA and CDR2 SNTAGT. CDR3 nucleotide sequence: TGTGCCAGCAGTGCGGAAGGGGGCTATGGCTACACCTTC. This encodes CASSAEGGYGYTF.